This TCR beta chain was captured by sequencing in a study of blood T cell repertoires in COVID-19. The wider study: Some COVID-19 samples were acute and others convalescent; all came from the United States, Italy and Spain. PBMCs, B-cell-depleted T cells, or T cells provided the cDNA or gDNA that made up the material.

The germline gives CDR1 SGHRS, CDR2 YFSETQ. Losses at the gene ends were 2 bases for V and 5 bases for J; bases not matched to a gene: 7. The CDR3 runs to 15 residues. Authors' data handling: Amplified reference gene primers provided the basis for estimating nucleated cell counts. The data were produced by immunoSEQ multiplex PCR, yet TCRdb's version contains in-frame clones alone and is incomplete. That table furnishes V, J and clone size, whereas the DNA furnished D and trimming. The sample lists around 100,000 clones, 80% occurring once. This TCR was recovered from a woman in her 70s with acute or convalescent COVID-19. Sequencing used peripheral blood. The chain recombines TRBV5-1 with TRBJ2-1, with 7 positions matching TRBD1. The CDR3 region is CASSLRGQIHNEQFF. The CDR3, as DNA: TGCGCCAGCAGCTTAAGGGGACAGATACACAATGAGCAGTTCTTC.